Listed here are 6 T cell receptor beta chains from one sample, sequenced in a study of blood T cells in healthy people across ages. Together with a sample-barcoded 5' primer, a J-beta primer mix was included in a second PCR lasting about 7 to 12 cycles. In TCRdb, the 5' RACE reads were re-called with MiXCR into one record per CDR3 protein. The repertoire holds 750,000 to 850,000 distinct CDR3 sequences, roughly 25% seen once, with approximately 3.7% in the top ten. Another study also made use of these data, one on T cells of mothers and their children.

The sequenced sample was blood. Receptors originate from a boy aged 10-17 years in good health.

This clonotype was seen a single time. The V call is TRBV12-3 or TRBV12-4, the J call TRBJ1-3; D not resolved. Trimming left V 7 bases short and J 0 bases short, with 7 bases between. CDR3 length: 13 amino acids. CDR3 in amino acids: CASIRPSGNTIYF. CDR3 DNA sequence: TGTGCCAGCATCCGGCCCTCTGGAAACACCATATATTTT.

This clonotype was detected only a few times. This sequence joins TRBV15 and TRBJ2-5; possibly TRBD1 for D (5 bases). The CDR3 runs 16 residues. Germline V gene lookup returns CDR1 LNHNV and CDR2 YYDKDF (reference sequence). Trimming stripped 0 bases from V and 5 bases from J, with 16 bases between. The CDR3 nucleotides read TGTGCCACCAGCAGAGATCCAAGTGACAGAATCGAGACCCAGTACTTC. As protein: CATSRDPSDRIETQYF.

This rearrangement joins TRBV5-1 to TRBJ1-4; D perhaps matches TRBD1 (6 bases). CDR1 SGHRS and CDR2 YFSETQ come from the germline V gene. The CDR3 contains 15 residues. V was trimmed by 6 bases and J by 3 bases, leaving 15 bases between them. This CDR3 is CASTPGQPANEKLFF. The CDR3 DNA sequence: TGCGCCAGCACCCCGGGACAACCTGCTAATGAAAAACTGTTTTTT.

This clonotype has more than one count but fewer than ten. J is TRBJ2-5 and V is TRBV11-2, with a weak D call TRBD1 (6 bases). The end of the DNA is better explained by TRBJ2-7, so the J call may be wrong. Germline CDR1 SGHAT, CDR2 FQNNGV. This CDR3 has 15 residues. The CDR3 DNA sequence: TGTGCCAGCAGAACGCTGGGGGCTATGCGATACGAGCAGTACTTC. It specifies CASRTLGAMRYEQYF.

With respect to this clonotype: One junction end does not reproduce the germline sequence, and a read error may be involved. The chain employs TRBV18 and TRBJ1-1; unclear D gene. Per the germline V gene, CDR1 is KGHSH and CDR2 is LQKENI. The CDR3 has 13 residues. For the CDR3, the DNA is TGTGCCAGCTCACCAAACGGAAACACTGACGCTTTCTTT. The encoded protein is CASSPNGNTDAFF.

On this clonotype itself: Germline is not matched at one junction end, which may reflect a read error. The chain has TRBV7-3 and TRBJ2-1, with a tentative D call TRBD1 (5 bases). CDR3 size: 15 residues. Germline-derived CDR1 and CDR2 are SGHTA and FQGTGA. The CDR3 protein is CASSLTRDRGDEHFF. The CDR3 DNA is TGTGCCAGCAGCTTAACCCGTGACAGAGGTGATGAGCACTTCTTC.